These T cell receptor beta chains were read from a single sample in a study of CD8 T cells in Susac syndrome. TCRdb reprocessed the immunoSEQ multiplex PCR reads with MiXCR, giving one entry per CDR3 protein. The sample carries some 110,000 distinct CDR3 sequences, approximately 93% recorded once. Sequencing input: CD8+ T cells from PBMCs. These receptors were collected from a human donor with Susac syndrome. Each CDR3 is given with its conserved first and last residue. The D gene is left open where the match is weak. Size values are once, few and many counts, or a class for expanded clones, and some rows have none.

V gene,CDR3 length,D gene,clone size,J gene,CDR3 DNA,CDR3 protein
TRBV27,14,.,once,TRBJ1-2,TGTGCCAGCAGCCCACAGGGAACTAACTATGGCTACACCTTC,CASSPQGTNYGYTF
TRBV3-1,16,.,.,TRBJ1-1,TGTGCCAGCAGCCAAGGGCTTCAGGGTTTGGGCACTGAAGCTTTCTTT,CASSQGLQGLGTEAFF
TRBV6-1,15,TRBD2,.,TRBJ2-3,TGTGCCAGCAGTCGGACTAGCGGGGGTTCAGATACGCAGTATTTT,CASSRTSGGSDTQYF
TRBV12-3/TRBV12-4,11,.,.,TRBJ1-1,TGTGCCAGCAGTTTTGCGGGGGAAGCTTTCTTT,CASSFAGEAFF
TRBV23-1,15,TRBD1,once,TRBJ1-6,TGCGCCAGCAGTCACAGGACAGGGAGGCTTTCACCCCTCCACTTT,CASSHRTGRLSPLHF
TRBV7-8,16,TRBD2,.,TRBJ2-1,TGTGCCAGCAGCCCTCGGACTAGCGCCTCCTACAATGAGCAGTTCTTC,CASSPRTSASYNEQFF
TRBV19,14,TRBD1,.,TRBJ2-1,TGTGCCAGTAGTGTCCGGGACAGCTACAATGAGCAGTTCTTC,CASSVRDSYNEQFF
TRBV7-9,15,.,.,TRBJ2-1,TGTGCCAGCAGTCATTACGACAGCTCCTACAATGAGCAGTTCTTC,CASSHYDSSYNEQFF
TRBV13,16,TRBD1,once,TRBJ2-7,TGTGCCAGCAGCTTAAAATCAGGGGGCAGGGGTTACGAGCAGTACTTC,CASSLKSGGRGYEQYF
TRBV23-1,15,.,.,TRBJ2-5,TGCGCCAGCAGTCAACCGGGCCACGGGGGCGAGACCCAGTACTTC,CASSQPGHGGETQYF
TRBV6-2/TRBV6-3,13,.,.,TRBJ2-2,TGTGCCGGGGCGGGGGCCTACACCGGGGAGCTGTTTTTT,CAGAGAYTGELFF
TRBV2,14,.,.,TRBJ2-5,TGTGCCAGCAGTGTTTGGGAAGCTGAAGAGACCCAGTACTTC,CASSVWEAEETQYF
TRBV7-8,15,.,once,TRBJ2-7,TGTGCCAGCAGCCTAGGGTCCGGCTATCCCTACGAGCAGTACTTC,CASSLGSGYPYEQYF
TRBV7-8,16,.,.,TRBJ1-1,TGTGCCAGCAGCTTTGATTCCCTGGGGGCGAACACTGAAGCTTTCTTT,CASSFDSLGANTEAFF
TRBV25-1,16,TRBD2,.,TRBJ2-1,TGTGCCAGCAGTGCAAGAGCGGGGGATTCCTACAATGAGCAGTTCTTC,CASSARAGDSYNEQFF
TRBV7-9,12,.,.,TRBJ2-7,TGTGCCAGCAGCCTCCTCAGCTCCGAGCAGTACTTC,CASSLLSSEQYF
TRBV19,13,.,.,TRBJ2-5,TGTGCCAGTAGTCCCCGACACCAAGAGACCCAGTACTTC,CASSPRHQETQYF
TRBV14,13,TRBD1,.,TRBJ2-1,TGTGCCAGCAGCCAAGTTGGGACAGGTCAGCAGTTCTTC,CASSQVGTGQQFF
TRBV20-1,14,.,.,TRBJ2-1,TGCAGTGCTAGGATACCAACCTCCTACAATGAGCAGTTCTTC,CSARIPTSYNEQFF
TRBV9,16,.,.,TRBJ2-1,TGTGCCAGCAGCAGGGCGGGCGGGGGCCTTTTCAATGAGCAGTTCTTC,CASSRAGGGLFNEQFF
TRBV6-5,13,.,.,TRBJ2-7,TGTGCCAGCAGTTACAGTTGGAACTACGAGCAGTACTTC,CASSYSWNYEQYF
TRBV3-1,14,.,.,TRBJ2-2,TGTGCCAGCAGCCCCTCGCTGGATACCGGGGAGCTGTTTTTT,CASSPSLDTGELFF